This passage covers 4 T cell receptor beta chains from one sample sequenced in a study of shared clonotypes between healthy human individuals. Profiling relied on immunoSEQ multiplex PCR, and the TCRdb table lists in-frame clones only, not all of them. Of 950,000 to 1,100,000 clones in the sample, 70% to 80% were seen once. Sequenced material: memory CD4+ T cells sorted from blood. Noted subset: CD45RA-negative fraction. All receptors derive from a man aged 18 to 30 in good health.

The genes are TRBV18 and TRBJ1-5; D not certain. The CDR3 is made up of 13 amino acids. The germline gives CDR1 KGHSH, CDR2 LQKENI. V was pared by 5 bases and J by 2 bases, with 7 bases between. The chain's CDR3 is CASSSDGNQPQHF. DNA for the CDR3: TGTGCCAGCTCATCTGATGGCAATCAGCCCCAGCATTTT.

This rearrangement joins TRBV5-4 to TRBJ2-1; TRBD1 aligns across 8 bases. The length of the CDR3 is 14 residues. Germline V gene lookup returns CDR1 SGHNT and CDR2 YYREEE (reference sequence). V trimming: 2 bases; J trimming: 8 bases; junction bases outside the gene matches: 6. Written as DNA, the CDR3 is TGTGCCAGCAGCTTAGGACAGGGTCACGATGAGCAGTTCTTC. This translates into CASSLGQGHDEQFF.

The chain joins TRBV9 to TRBJ1-1; D gene unclear. Germline values: CDR1 SGDLS, CDR2 YYNGEE. V was cut by 0 bases and J by 5 bases, with 11 bases left in between. This CDR3 is 14 amino acids long. The CDR3 sequence: CASSVGGRETEAFF. The DNA for the CDR3 is TGTGCCAGCAGCGTAGGAGGTAGGGAAACTGAAGCTTTCTTT.

In this sample, this clone turned up a few times. The CDR3 spells CASSQAGGSAYEQYF. The CDR3 DNA reads TGTGCCAGCTCCCAAGCAGGGGGATCGGCCTACGAGCAGTACTTC. V and J are TRBV18 and TRBJ2-7, with 7 bases matching TRBD1. Germline CDR1 KGHSH, CDR2 LQKENI. The CDR3 has 15 amino acids. The junction had 10 bases not matched to a gene; V was cut back by 6 bases and J by 2 bases. The full variable domain, its missing parts supplied by reference TRBV18 and TRBJ2-7, is NAGVMQNPRHLVRRRGQEARLRCSPMKGHSHVYWYRQLPEEGLKFMVYLQKENIIDESGMPKERFSAEFPKEGPSILRIQQVVRGDSAAYFCASSQAGGSAYEQYFGPGTRLTVT.